The present T cell receptor (beta chain) was sequenced within a study of OX40 agonist ivuxolimab in advanced cancers. General study points: There were, on average, more expanded clones in CD8+ T cells than in CD4+. What antigens the expanded peripheral T cells recognized was never established.

As to this clone: The antigen remains undetermined.

The V end lost 4 bases, the J end lost 0 bases, and 9 bases lay between the germline ends. This CDR3 region has 15 residues. Per germline, CDR1 MNHEY and CDR2 SMNVEV (reference sequence). Method: immunoSEQ multiplex PCR; TCRdb's copy keeps in-frame clones and lacks some. This sample carries about 74,000 clones, about 86% of them seen once, and the ten largest clones take over 5%. The chain recombines TRBV27 with TRBJ1-4; no reliable D call. The sample was CD4+ or CD8+ T cells sorted from blood, taken in a trial of the OX40 agonist ivuxolimab. This clonotype was sampled from an adult with an advanced solid tumor such as melanoma, head and neck, liver or kidney cancer. CDR3 loop: CASSWDFPTNEKLFF. The CDR3, as DNA: TGTGCCAGCAGTTGGGATTTTCCAACTAATGAAAAACTGTTTTTT.